Described below is a single T cell receptor (beta chain) sequence and its context. Its specificity is not known. Measured with immunoSEQ multiplex PCR; TCRdb has only the in-frame clones, and not every one. The data hold roughly 220,000 clones, with approximately 88% observed a single time. The source of the sample is a study of cytomegalovirus exposure and HLA in healthy donors. Notes on the study in general: Fewer than 200 TCR beta chains were listed as cytomegalovirus-associated. First-cohort TCR clusters were later found to tend to co-occur in the 120 validation repertoires. For most TCR sequences rarity was the rule, although some public TCRs occurred in many donors. Accounts indicate the classifier identified cytomegalovirus status with strong specificity and sensitivity.

Germline V gives CDR1 SGHAT, CDR2 FQNNGV. The CDR3 runs to 14 residues. Losses at the gene ends were 2 bases for V and 6 bases for J; bases not matched to a gene: 6. The receptor's source is a young woman in good health and CMV-seropositive. Input material: PBMCs. The chain recombines TRBV11-2 with TRBJ2-7, with TRBD2 matching 8 bases. The CDR3 reads CASSLLRGGGEQYF. The CDR3 DNA is TGTGCCAGCAGCTTACTACGGGGGGGCGGCGAGCAGTACTTC.